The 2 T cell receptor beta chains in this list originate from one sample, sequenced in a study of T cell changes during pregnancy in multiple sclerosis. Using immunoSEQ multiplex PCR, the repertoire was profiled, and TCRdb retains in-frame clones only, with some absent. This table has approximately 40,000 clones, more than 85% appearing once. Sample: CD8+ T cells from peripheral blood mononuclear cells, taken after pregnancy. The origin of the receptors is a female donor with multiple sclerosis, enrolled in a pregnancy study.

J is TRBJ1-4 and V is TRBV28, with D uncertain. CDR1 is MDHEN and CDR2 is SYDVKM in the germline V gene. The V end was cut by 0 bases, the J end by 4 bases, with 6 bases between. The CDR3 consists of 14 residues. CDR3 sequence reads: CASSLWGSNEKLFF. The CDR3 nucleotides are TGTGCCAGCAGTTTATGGGGGAGTAATGAAAAACTGTTTTTT.

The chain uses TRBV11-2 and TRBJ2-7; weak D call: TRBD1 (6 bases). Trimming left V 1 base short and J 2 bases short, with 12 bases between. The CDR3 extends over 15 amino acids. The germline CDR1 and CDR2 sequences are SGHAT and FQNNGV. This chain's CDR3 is CASSLAPSGAYEQYF. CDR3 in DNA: TGTGCCAGCAGCTTAGCCCCTTCAGGGGCCTACGAGCAGTACTTC.